Sequencing of this T cell receptor (beta chain) was carried out in a study of siplizumab effects on memory and regulatory T cells. Whole-study findings and limits: Naive T cells apparently outstripped memory cells in diversity and seemed major alloresponse contributors. Siplizumab gave mappable alloreactive CD4+ clones an average Treg-derived fraction of less than 75%, against around 30% in controls. No functional test confirmed suppression by proliferating siplizumab-culture Tregs. In the presence of siplizumab, alloreactive sequences traceable to unstimulated CD4+ memory cells were significantly reduced.

Assay used: immunoSEQ multiplex PCR; TCRdb lists only in-frame clones, some missing. The table records about 120,000 clones, 85% to 95% of them present only once. Comment on this clone: The antigen remains unidentified.

V was clipped by 6 bases and J by 7 bases, with 21 bases between them. Germline CDR1 reads LGHNA; CDR2 reads YNFKEQ. The CDR3 consists of 15 residues. Sequencing was done on a sample of non-Treg CD4+ T cells sorted from blood. The chain employs TRBV4-2 and TRBJ1-2; no firm D call. This receptor was obtained from a human donor in good health. This CDR3 reads CASSARISGKAGYTF. CDR3 DNA: TGTGCCAGCAGTGCCCGAATCAGCGGAAAAGCTGGCTACACCTTC.